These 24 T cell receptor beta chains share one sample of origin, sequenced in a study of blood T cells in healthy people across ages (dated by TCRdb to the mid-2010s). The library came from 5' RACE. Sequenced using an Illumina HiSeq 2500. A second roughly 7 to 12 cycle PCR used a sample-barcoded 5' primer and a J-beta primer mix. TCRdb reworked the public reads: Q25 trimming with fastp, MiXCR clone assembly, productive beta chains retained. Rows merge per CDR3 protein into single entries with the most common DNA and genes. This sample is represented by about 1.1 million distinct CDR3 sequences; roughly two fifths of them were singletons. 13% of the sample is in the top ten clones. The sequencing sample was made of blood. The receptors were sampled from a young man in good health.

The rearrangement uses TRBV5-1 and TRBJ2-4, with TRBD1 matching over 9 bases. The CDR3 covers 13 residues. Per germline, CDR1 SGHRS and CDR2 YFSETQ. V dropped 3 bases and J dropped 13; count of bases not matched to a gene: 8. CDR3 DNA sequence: TGCGCCAGCAGCTGGGACAGGGCGAGGGAGCAGTACTTC. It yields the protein CASSWDRAREQYF.

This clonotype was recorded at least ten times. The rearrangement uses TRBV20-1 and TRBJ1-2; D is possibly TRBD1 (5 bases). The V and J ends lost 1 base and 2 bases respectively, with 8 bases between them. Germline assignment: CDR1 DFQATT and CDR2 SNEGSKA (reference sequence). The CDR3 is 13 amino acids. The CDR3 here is CSARGEGNYGYTF. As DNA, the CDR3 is TGCAGTGCTAGAGGGGAGGGGAACTATGGCTACACCTTC.

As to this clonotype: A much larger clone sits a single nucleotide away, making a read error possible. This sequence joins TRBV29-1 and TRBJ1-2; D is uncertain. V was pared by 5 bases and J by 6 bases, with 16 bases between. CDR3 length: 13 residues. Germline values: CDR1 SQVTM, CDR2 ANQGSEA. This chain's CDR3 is CSVLGCRVDGYTF. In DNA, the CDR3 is TGCAGCGTTCTCGGCTGCCGGGTGGATGGCTACACCTTC.

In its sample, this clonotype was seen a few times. The chain's CDR3 is CSASHRDRDGYTF. The CDR3 bases are TGCAGTGCTAGCCACAGGGACAGGGATGGCTACACCTTC. The chain has TRBV20-1 and TRBJ1-2; TRBD1 agrees at 9 bases. The CDR3 length is 13 residues. V was clipped by 3 bases and J by 6 bases; unmatched bases: 5. Germline V gives CDR1 DFQATT, CDR2 SNEGSKA (reference sequence).

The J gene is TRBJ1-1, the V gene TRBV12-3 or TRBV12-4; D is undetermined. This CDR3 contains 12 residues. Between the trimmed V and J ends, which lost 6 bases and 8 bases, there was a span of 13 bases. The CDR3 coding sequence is TGTGCCAGCAGCCTCCTTGGACCGGAAGCTTTCTTT. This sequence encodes CASSLLGPEAFF.

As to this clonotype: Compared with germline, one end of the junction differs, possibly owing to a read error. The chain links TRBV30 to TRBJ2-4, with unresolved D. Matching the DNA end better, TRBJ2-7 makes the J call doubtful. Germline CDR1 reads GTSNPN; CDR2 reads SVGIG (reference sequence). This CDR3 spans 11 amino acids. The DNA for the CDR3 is TGTGTCTGGAGTGAAGGGTACGAGCAGTACTTC. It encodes CVWSEGYEQYF.

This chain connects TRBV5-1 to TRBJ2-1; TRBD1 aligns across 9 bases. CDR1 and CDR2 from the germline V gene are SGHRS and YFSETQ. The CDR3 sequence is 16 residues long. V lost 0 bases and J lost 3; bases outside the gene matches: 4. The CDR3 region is CASSLGDRVIYNEQFF. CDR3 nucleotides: TGCGCCAGCAGCTTGGGGGACAGGGTTATCTACAATGAGCAGTTCTTC.

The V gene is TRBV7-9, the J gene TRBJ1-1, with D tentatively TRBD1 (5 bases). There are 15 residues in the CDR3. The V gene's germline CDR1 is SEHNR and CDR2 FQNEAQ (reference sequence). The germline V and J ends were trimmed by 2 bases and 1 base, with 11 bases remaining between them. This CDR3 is CASSLFLGENTEAFF. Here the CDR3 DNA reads TGTGCCAGCAGCTTATTCCTGGGGGAGAACACTGAAGCTTTCTTT.

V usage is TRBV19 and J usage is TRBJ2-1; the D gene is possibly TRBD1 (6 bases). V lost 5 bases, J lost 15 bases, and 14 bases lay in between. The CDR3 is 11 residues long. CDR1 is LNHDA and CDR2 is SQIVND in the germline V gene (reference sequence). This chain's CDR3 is CASSVDRRLFF. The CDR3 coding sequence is TGTGCCAGTAGTGTCGACAGGAGGTTGTTCTTC.

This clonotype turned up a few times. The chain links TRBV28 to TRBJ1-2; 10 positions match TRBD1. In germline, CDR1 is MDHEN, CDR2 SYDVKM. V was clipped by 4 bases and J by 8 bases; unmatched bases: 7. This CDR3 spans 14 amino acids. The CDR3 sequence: CASSSGQGGKGYTF. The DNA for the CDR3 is TGTGCCAGCAGTTCTGGACAGGGGGGAAAGGGCTACACCTTC.

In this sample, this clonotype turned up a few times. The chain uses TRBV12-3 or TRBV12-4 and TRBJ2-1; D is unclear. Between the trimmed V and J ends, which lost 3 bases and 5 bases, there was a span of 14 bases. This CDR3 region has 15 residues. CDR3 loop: CASSLGLARHNEQFF. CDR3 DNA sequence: TGTGCCAGCAGTTTGGGGTTGGCGCGGCACAATGAGCAGTTCTTC.

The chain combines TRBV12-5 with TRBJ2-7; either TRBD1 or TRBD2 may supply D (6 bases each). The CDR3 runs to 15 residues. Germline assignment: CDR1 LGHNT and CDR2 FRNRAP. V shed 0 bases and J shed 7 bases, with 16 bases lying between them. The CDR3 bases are TGTGCTAGTGGTTTGGTATCGAAGGGGGGCGGAGAGCAGTACTTC. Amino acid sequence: CASGLVSKGGGEQYF.

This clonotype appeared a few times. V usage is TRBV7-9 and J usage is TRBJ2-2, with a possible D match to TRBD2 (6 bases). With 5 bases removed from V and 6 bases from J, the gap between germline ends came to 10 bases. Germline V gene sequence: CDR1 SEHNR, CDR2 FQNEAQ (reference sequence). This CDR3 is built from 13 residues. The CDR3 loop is CASSQGGAGELFF. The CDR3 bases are TGTGCCAGCAGCCAAGGCGGGGCCGGGGAGCTGTTTTTT.

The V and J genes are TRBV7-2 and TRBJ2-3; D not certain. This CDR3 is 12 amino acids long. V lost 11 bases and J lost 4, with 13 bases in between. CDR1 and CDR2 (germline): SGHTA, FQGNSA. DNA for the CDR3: TGTGCCGGCACCCAGCTTGCAGATACGCAGTATTTT. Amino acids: CAGTQLADTQYF.

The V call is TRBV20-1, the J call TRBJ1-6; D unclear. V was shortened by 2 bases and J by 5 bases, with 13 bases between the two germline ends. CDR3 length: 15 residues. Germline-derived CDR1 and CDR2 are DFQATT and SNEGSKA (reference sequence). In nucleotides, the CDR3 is TGCAGTGCTAGAAGGACGGCCGGAGATAATTCACCCCTCCACTTT. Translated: CSARRTAGDNSPLHF.

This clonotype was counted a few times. The chain's CDR3 is CASSLGTDAWNGYTF. The CDR3, as DNA: TGTGCCAGCAGTTTAGGGACAGACGCGTGGAATGGCTACACCTTC. V usage is TRBV12-3 or TRBV12-4 and J usage is TRBJ1-2, with D possibly TRBD1 on 6 matching bases. The germline V and J ends were trimmed by 1 base and 6 bases, with 15 bases remaining between them. CDR3 length: 15 residues.

The CDR3 spells CSAGPGQGYEQFF. DNA of the CDR3: TGCAGTGCTGGCCCGGGACAGGGCTACGAGCAGTTCTTC. The chain uses TRBV20-1 and TRBJ2-1, with 9 nucleotides matching TRBD1. The CDR3 runs 13 residues. Germline values: CDR1 DFQATT, CDR2 SNEGSKA (reference sequence). V was clipped by 5 bases and J by 10 bases; unmatched bases: 9.

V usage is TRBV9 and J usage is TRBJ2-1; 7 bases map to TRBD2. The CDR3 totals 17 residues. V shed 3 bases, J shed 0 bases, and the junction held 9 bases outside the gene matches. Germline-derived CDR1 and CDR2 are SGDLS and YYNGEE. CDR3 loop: CASSAPPSGSSYNEQFF. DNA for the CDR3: TGTGCCAGCAGCGCTCCTCCTAGCGGATCCTCCTACAATGAGCAGTTCTTC.

The CDR3 coding sequence is TGTGCCAGCAACCTAAGCAGGCTAGCTGTAACGCAGTATTTT. Its translation: CASNLSRLAVTQYF. The V gene is TRBV9, the J gene TRBJ2-3, with D perhaps TRBD2 (5 bases). Germline V lookup: CDR1 SGDLS, CDR2 YYNGEE. This CDR3 spans 14 amino acids. V was clipped by 6 bases and J by 9 bases, with 20 bases between them.

The chain's CDR3 is CASSYGTDEGFF. The CDR3 nucleotides are TGTGCCAGCAGTTACGGGACCGACGAGGGTTTCTTT. The chain combines TRBV12-3 or TRBV12-4 with TRBJ1-1, with D possibly TRBD1 on 5 matching bases. Between the trimmed V and J ends, which lost 4 bases and 13 bases, there was a span of 16 bases. The CDR3 extends over 12 amino acids.

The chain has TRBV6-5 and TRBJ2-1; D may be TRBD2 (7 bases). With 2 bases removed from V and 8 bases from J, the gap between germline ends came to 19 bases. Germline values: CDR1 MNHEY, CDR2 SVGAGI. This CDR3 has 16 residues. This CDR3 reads CASSYTGGRGDHEQFF. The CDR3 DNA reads TGTGCCAGCAGTTACACGGGGGGCCGCGGGGACCATGAGCAGTTCTTC.

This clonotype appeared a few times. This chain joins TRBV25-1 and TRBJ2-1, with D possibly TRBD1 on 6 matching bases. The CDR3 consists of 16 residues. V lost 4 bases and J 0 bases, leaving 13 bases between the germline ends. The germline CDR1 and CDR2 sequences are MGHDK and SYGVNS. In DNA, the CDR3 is TGTGCCAGCAGTGCCTTAGGGGGAACCTCCTACAATGAGCAGTTCTTC. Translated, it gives CASSALGGTSYNEQFF.

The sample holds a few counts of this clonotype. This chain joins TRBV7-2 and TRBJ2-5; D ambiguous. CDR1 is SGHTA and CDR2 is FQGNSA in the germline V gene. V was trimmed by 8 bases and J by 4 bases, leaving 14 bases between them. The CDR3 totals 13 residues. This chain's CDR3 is CASSTSRAETQYF. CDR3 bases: TGTGCCAGCTCCACCAGTAGAGCAGAGACCCAGTACTTC.

The CDR3 here is CASSKGDSEVPAYF. CDR3 coding DNA: TGTGCCAGCAGCAAAGGGGATAGCGAAGTCCCTGCGTATTTT. The rearrangement uses TRBV21-1 and TRBJ2-3; the table's TRBD2 call for D was not verified on the DNA. TRBV21-1 is deemed a pseudogene. The CDR3 has 14 amino acids.